The rows below give T cell receptor beta chains drawn from one sample of a study of beta chain features in type 1 diabetes. Using immunoSEQ multiplex PCR, the repertoire was profiled, and TCRdb retains in-frame clones only, with some absent. This sample has fewer than 18,000 clones; less than 85% occur once, and the top ten carry around 0.31%. Sample: stem cell memory CD4+ T cells from blood. These receptor sequences come from a woman aged 18-29 years with type 1 diabetes. The CDR3 runs from the conserved cysteine through the conserved F or W. D genes are given only for firm matches. Not all rows give a size; the values are once, few, many and, for expanded clones, a class.

j_call	v_call	clone_size	d_call	cdr3_nt	cdr3_aa
TRBJ1-1	TRBV28	few	TRBD1	TGTGCCAGCAGTTCGTCGTTGGGACAGATGAACACTGAAGCTTTCTTT	CASSSSLGQMNTEAFF
TRBJ1-1	TRBV19	-	TRBD1	TGTGCCAGTAGTTCACAGGGGAGCGAAGCTTTCTTT	CASSSQGSEAFF
TRBJ2-7	TRBV6-5	-	-	TGTGCCAGCATGCTCGGGTCCAGCTCCTACGAGCAGTACTTC	CASMLGSSSYEQYF
TRBJ2-3	TRBV4-1	-	TRBD2	TGCGCCAGCAGCCAAGCCAGAGGGACTAGCGGGACTAAACCCACAGATACGCAGTATTTT	CASSQARGTSGTKPTDTQYF
TRBJ1-1	TRBV7-9	-	TRBD1	TGTGCCAGCAGGCCAATTAGGGACAGGGCGGCTGAAGCTTTCTTT	CASRPIRDRAAEAFF
TRBJ2-1	TRBV4-2	-	-	TGTGCCAGCAGCCAAGTGAGAGCGACCGATTACAATGAGCAGTTCTTC	CASSQVRATDYNEQFF
TRBJ2-1	TRBV5-1	-	-	TGCGCCAGCAGCTCAAGGGGCGATGAGCAGTTCTTC	CASSSRGDEQFF
TRBJ1-5	TRBV10-3	-	-	TGTGCCACACAACTACAGGGCTTACAGCCCCAGCATTTT	CATQLQGLQPQHF
TRBJ2-3	TRBV25-1	-	TRBD1	TGTGCCAGCAGTGAATTCAGGACAGGACCCACAGATACGCAGTATTTT	CASSEFRTGPTDTQYF
TRBJ2-5	TRBV11-3	-	TRBD2	TGTGCCAGCAGCTTCCTAGTGCTCGGGGCGGGAGGTGACCAAGAGACCCAGTACTTC	CASSFLVLGAGGDQETQYF
TRBJ2-5	TRBV6-5	-	TRBD1	TGTGCCAGCAGTTACCGACAGGGGGTAGAGACCCAGTACTTC	CASSYRQGVETQYF
TRBJ1-1	TRBV7-2	once	-	TGTGCCAGCAGCTACACAAGGAGGAACACTGAAGCTTTCTTT	CASSYTRRNTEAFF
TRBJ1-2	TRBV10-3	-	TRBD1	TGTGCCATCAGTCGGGACAGGGACTATGGCTACACCTTC	CAISRDRDYGYTF
TRBJ2-6	TRBV28	once	TRBD1	TGTGCCAGCAGTAGGGACAGGGGGCCTGGGGCCAACGTCCTGACTTTC	CASSRDRGPGANVLTF
TRBJ2-4	TRBV5-4	-	TRBD2	TGTGCCAGCAGCTTGGCCGGACTAGGGGTTCCCAAAAACATTCAGTACTTC	CASSLAGLGVPKNIQYF
TRBJ2-5	TRBV4-3	-	TRBD1	TGCGCCAGCAGCCCCTTCGGGACAGTACAAGAGACCCAGTACTTC	CASSPFGTVQETQYF
TRBJ1-5	TRBV12-5	-	-	TGTGCTAGTGGTTTCAATATTGGGCAGGGTTGGAATCAGCCCCAGCATTTT	CASGFNIGQGWNQPQHF
TRBJ2-3	TRBV7-2	-	TRBD2	TGTGCCAGCAGCTTGGGGAGGGGCACAGATACGCAGTATTTT	CASSLGRGTDTQYF